Listed below are T cell receptor beta chains from one sample, sequenced in a study of vaccination effects on CD4 cells after COVID-19. Produced via immunoSEQ multiplex PCR; TCRdb's table is partial and in-frame only. The sample consists of about 73,000 clones, about four fifths of them appearing once. Their antigens remain unidentified. Sample: CD4+ T cells from PBMCs cultured with SARS-CoV-2 spike peptides, taken before COVID-19 vaccination. The source of these receptors is a human donor who received a COVID-19 vaccine. Each CDR3 is given with its conserved first and last residue. The order of the fields is J gene, D gene, V gene, CDR3 protein. D genes are given only for firm matches.

j_gene: TRBJ2-5
d_gene: NA
v_gene: TRBV2
CDR3aa: CASRGNVGSNQYF

j_gene: TRBJ1-5
d_gene: NA
v_gene: TRBV2
CDR3aa: CASMDSVNQPQHF

j_gene: TRBJ2-1
d_gene: TRBD2
v_gene: TRBV6-5
CDR3aa: CASSSYQRGEYNEQFF

j_gene: TRBJ2-4
d_gene: TRBD1
v_gene: TRBV19
CDR3aa: CASSPYQGAAKNIQYF

j_gene: TRBJ1-4
d_gene: NA
v_gene: TRBV2
CDR3aa: CASSSKGTFNEKLFF

j_gene: TRBJ2-2
d_gene: TRBD1
v_gene: TRBV7-2
CDR3aa: CASSLASGTGGTHGELFF

j_gene: TRBJ2-1
d_gene: NA
v_gene: TRBV9
CDR3aa: CASSVDPGNYNEQFF

j_gene: TRBJ2-5
d_gene: TRBD1
v_gene: TRBV5-1
CDR3aa: CASGRTGGQETQYF

j_gene: TRBJ2-6
d_gene: NA
v_gene: TRBV7-7
CDR3aa: CASSPIMGSGANVLTF

j_gene: TRBJ2-3
d_gene: NA
v_gene: TRBV7-9
CDR3aa: CASMYQGRTDTQYF

j_gene: TRBJ2-5
d_gene: NA
v_gene: TRBV14
CDR3aa: CASSQVRGTQYF

j_gene: TRBJ1-6
d_gene: NA
v_gene: TRBV23-1
CDR3aa: CASSPPQSSYNSPLHF

j_gene: TRBJ2-5
d_gene: NA
v_gene: TRBV7-2
CDR3aa: CASSSDRRETQYF

j_gene: TRBJ1-2
d_gene: NA
v_gene: TRBV24-1
CDR3aa: CATSLFRGKGYTF

j_gene: TRBJ1-1
d_gene: TRBD1
v_gene: TRBV5-1
CDR3aa: CASSFTGGGSTEAFF

j_gene: TRBJ1-2
d_gene: NA
v_gene: TRBV27
CDR3aa: CASSSNRLGHGYTF

j_gene: TRBJ2-3
d_gene: NA
v_gene: TRBV29-1
CDR3aa: CSVEDRSSRTDTQYF

j_gene: TRBJ2-4
d_gene: TRBD2
v_gene: TRBV18
CDR3aa: CASSPRTSGGQLQYF

j_gene: TRBJ1-1
d_gene: NA
v_gene: TRBV20-1
CDR3aa: CSASAGHPMNTEAFF

j_gene: TRBJ1-1
d_gene: TRBD1
v_gene: TRBV5-1
CDR3aa: CASSLGTANTEAFF

j_gene: TRBJ2-3
d_gene: TRBD2
v_gene: TRBV9
CDR3aa: CASSVGTSGVLDTQYF

j_gene: TRBJ2-5
d_gene: TRBD2
v_gene: TRBV3-1/TRBV3-2
CDR3aa: CASSLGLAETQYF

j_gene: TRBJ2-1
d_gene: TRBD2
v_gene: TRBV6-1
CDR3aa: CASSAPSGSISYNEQFF

j_gene: TRBJ1-2
d_gene: NA
v_gene: TRBV28
CDR3aa: CASRGGHYGYTF

j_gene: TRBJ2-3
d_gene: NA
v_gene: TRBV7-3
CDR3aa: CASSLQGGDTQYF

j_gene: TRBJ1-2
d_gene: TRBD1
v_gene: TRBV11-3
CDR3aa: CASSKTGTGRTLTF

j_gene: TRBJ2-3
d_gene: NA
v_gene: TRBV7-2
CDR3aa: CASSLASLGTDTQYF

j_gene: TRBJ1-4
d_gene: TRBD1
v_gene: TRBV6-5
CDR3aa: CASIRGQNEKLFF

j_gene: TRBJ1-5
d_gene: NA
v_gene: TRBV5-5
CDR3aa: CASSLDGAGEGDQPQHF

j_gene: TRBJ1-1
d_gene: TRBD1
v_gene: TRBV6-5
CDR3aa: CASRASGTAEAFF

j_gene: TRBJ1-4
d_gene: TRBD1
v_gene: TRBV9
CDR3aa: CASSPQGARGMFF

j_gene: TRBJ1-6
d_gene: NA
v_gene: TRBV30
CDR3aa: CAFEDTTNNSPLHF

j_gene: TRBJ2-1
d_gene: NA
v_gene: TRBV21-1
CDR3aa: CASKVRDRGLYEQFF

j_gene: TRBJ1-1
d_gene: TRBD1
v_gene: TRBV5-1
CDR3aa: CASSLAIGAGGTEAFF

j_gene: TRBJ1-4
d_gene: NA
v_gene: TRBV2
CDR3aa: CASSIRDYSTNEKLFF

j_gene: TRBJ2-5
d_gene: NA
v_gene: TRBV5-1
CDR3aa: CASSPLPLGETQYF

j_gene: TRBJ1-2
d_gene: NA
v_gene: TRBV3-1/TRBV3-2
CDR3aa: CASSPRSYYGYTF

j_gene: TRBJ2-3
d_gene: NA
v_gene: TRBV7-3
CDR3aa: CASSSQGPSTDTQYF

j_gene: TRBJ2-5
d_gene: TRBD2
v_gene: TRBV7-9
CDR3aa: CASSLASGVQETQYF

j_gene: TRBJ1-6
d_gene: TRBD1
v_gene: TRBV30
CDR3aa: CAWSDRPGQGYSPLHF

j_gene: TRBJ1-6
d_gene: TRBD1
v_gene: TRBV5-1
CDR3aa: CASSSQGAGSPLHF

j_gene: TRBJ1-2
d_gene: TRBD1
v_gene: TRBV6-5
CDR3aa: CASRTTGTGAEGYTF

j_gene: TRBJ1-2
d_gene: NA
v_gene: TRBV29-1
CDR3aa: CSVGLGYGYTF

j_gene: TRBJ1-2
d_gene: NA
v_gene: TRBV7-2
CDR3aa: CASSLGAGTRYTF

j_gene: TRBJ2-5
d_gene: TRBD2
v_gene: TRBV5-4
CDR3aa: CASSFSMFGLAERTQYF

j_gene: TRBJ2-1
d_gene: TRBD1
v_gene: TRBV6-2/TRBV6-3
CDR3aa: CASSYGQGAYNEQFF

j_gene: TRBJ2-2
d_gene: TRBD1
v_gene: TRBV5-4
CDR3aa: CASSPKGTGATGELFF

j_gene: TRBJ2-1
d_gene: TRBD2
v_gene: TRBV18
CDR3aa: CASSRTSGGPSYNEQFF

j_gene: TRBJ2-1
d_gene: NA
v_gene: TRBV5-1
CDR3aa: CASSRGQSSYNEQFF

j_gene: TRBJ2-5
d_gene: NA
v_gene: TRBV10-1
CDR3aa: CASSEFGGTQETQYF

j_gene: TRBJ2-2
d_gene: TRBD1
v_gene: TRBV19
CDR3aa: CASRLSGTGNTGELFF

j_gene: TRBJ2-5
d_gene: TRBD1
v_gene: TRBV25-1
CDR3aa: CASSDRDRVIETQYF

j_gene: TRBJ2-1
d_gene: TRBD2
v_gene: TRBV6-5
CDR3aa: CASSYTGLAGTEQFF

j_gene: TRBJ1-5
d_gene: NA
v_gene: TRBV18
CDR3aa: CASSPQGTNQPQHF

j_gene: TRBJ2-2
d_gene: NA
v_gene: TRBV19
CDR3aa: CASQGSANTGELFF

j_gene: TRBJ2-3
d_gene: TRBD2
v_gene: TRBV5-1
CDR3aa: CASSLGASGAGDTQYF

j_gene: TRBJ1-6
d_gene: NA
v_gene: TRBV28
CDR3aa: CASSLPGANNSPLHF

j_gene: TRBJ2-2
d_gene: TRBD2
v_gene: TRBV4-1
CDR3aa: CASSQYGRTGELFF

j_gene: TRBJ1-4
d_gene: NA
v_gene: TRBV6-6
CDR3aa: CASSYSSGREKLFF

j_gene: TRBJ2-2
d_gene: NA
v_gene: TRBV5-1
CDR3aa: CASSPPGGADTGELFF